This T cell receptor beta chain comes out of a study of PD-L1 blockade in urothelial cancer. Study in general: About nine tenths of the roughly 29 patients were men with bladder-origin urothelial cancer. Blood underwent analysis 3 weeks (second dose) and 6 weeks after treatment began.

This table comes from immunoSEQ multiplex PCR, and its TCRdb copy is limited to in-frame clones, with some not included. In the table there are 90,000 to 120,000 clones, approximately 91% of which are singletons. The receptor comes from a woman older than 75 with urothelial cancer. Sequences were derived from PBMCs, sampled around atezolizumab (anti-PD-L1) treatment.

CDR3 nucleotide sequence: TGTGCCAGCACCCCCGCCGGGAGGCCACCCTACGAGCAGTACTTC. Translated: CASTPAGRPPYEQYF. This chain joins TRBV27 and TRBJ2-7; 7 bases line up with TRBD2. The CDR3 has 15 amino acids. V lost 7 bases to trimming and J lost 2 bases; unmatched junction nucleotides: 11. Germline V gene sequence: CDR1 MNHEY, CDR2 SMNVEV (reference sequence).